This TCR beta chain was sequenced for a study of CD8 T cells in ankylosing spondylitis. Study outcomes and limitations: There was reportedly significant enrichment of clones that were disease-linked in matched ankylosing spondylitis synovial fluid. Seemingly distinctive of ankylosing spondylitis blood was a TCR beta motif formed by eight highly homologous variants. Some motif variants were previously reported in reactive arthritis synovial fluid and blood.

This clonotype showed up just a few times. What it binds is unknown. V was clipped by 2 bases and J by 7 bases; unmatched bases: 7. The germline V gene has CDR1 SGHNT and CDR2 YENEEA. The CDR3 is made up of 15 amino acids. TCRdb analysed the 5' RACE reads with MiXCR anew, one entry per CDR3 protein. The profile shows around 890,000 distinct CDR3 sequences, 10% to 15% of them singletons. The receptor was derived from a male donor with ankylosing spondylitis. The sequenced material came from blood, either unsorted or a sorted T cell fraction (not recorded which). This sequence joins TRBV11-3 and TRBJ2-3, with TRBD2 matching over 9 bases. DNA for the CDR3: TGTGCCAGCAGCTTACGCGGGAGGGCCTCATATACGCAGTATTTT. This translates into CASSLRGRASYTQYF.